This T cell receptor (beta chain) was obtained from a study of OX40 agonist ivuxolimab in advanced cancers. About the full investigation: Ivuxolimab was an agonistic, fully human IgG2 monoclonal antibody directed against OX40 (CD134), a costimulatory receptor. Intravenous ivuxolimab was administered to patients every 2 weeks at six dose levels: 0.01, 0.1, 0.3, 1.5, 3 and 10 mg/kg. Among the roughly 54 dose-escalation patients, some 20 had hepatocellular carcinoma, approximately 15 melanoma, 9 renal cell carcinoma and 9 head and neck cancer. A male proportion of 75% to 85% and a mean age of about 60 years, ranging from about 23 to 90, were recorded for the dose-escalation cohort. Patients were allowed to have had prior anti-PD-1, anti-PD-L1 or anti-CTLA-4 therapy, and 40% of the dose-escalation patients had been treated with checkpoint inhibitors. Partial responses were achieved by three dose-escalation patients, of whom one had hepatocellular carcinoma and two had cutaneous melanoma. Peripheral TCRbeta sequencing was intended to test whether TCR sequence diversity was altered and clonal T-cell expansion was caused by ivuxolimab. The monotherapy dose-escalation portion (N of about 47 patients) of the phase I ivuxolimab trial is reported in the paper.

The study at large found these results: Clonal expansion of both CD4+ and CD8+ blood T cells was observed from baseline to week 6 at doses 0.1 to 3.0 mg/kg. Low levels of normalized T-cell clonal expansion were also shown by some nonresponding patients. In partial responders in the 0.1-3.0 mg/kg groups, normalized peripheral clonal expansion was found to be among the lowest, especially among CD8+ T cells. On average, CD8+ T cells showed more expanded clones than CD4+ T cells after ivuxolimab. Antigen specificity was not determined for the clonally expanded peripheral T cells.

CDR1 and CDR2, looked up from the germline V gene, are MGHDK and SYGVNS. V is cut by 4 bases and J by 7 bases, and the space between the germline ends is 17 bases. Including the terminal cysteine and phenylalanine, the CDR3 comprises 15 residues. The entry retains the CDR3 DNA only, 45 bases that are in frame from base 1. For sequencing of the TCRbeta CDR3 region, genomic DNA was extracted from the sorted cells. The immunoSEQ Assay was used to sequence the TCRbeta CDR3 regions. Here the immuneACCESS table is served through TCRdb, limited to in-frame sequences with V and J called. Missing clones are a known gap in these copies; in checked studies unresolved V genes cover under half, and the rest lacks a known reason. In this sample the table shows approximately 47,000 clones, approximately 90% of which occur a single time. In total, the top ten clones hold approximately 10% of the sample. The trial excluded patients who had a history of autoimmune disease or who were on systemic immunosuppression. Peripheral blood for TCR sequencing was collected from all dose cohorts at baseline, on cycle 4 day 1, and on cycle 7 day 1. The samples were taken from a phase I, first-in-human, multicenter, open-label dose-escalation trial of ivuxolimab. Adults with locally advanced or metastatic head and neck squamous cell, hepatocellular, melanoma or renal cell carcinoma were enrolled in the trial. Before TCR sequencing, CD4+ and CD8+ T cells were separately sorted from peripheral blood.

On this clone: Its binding antigen is unknown. Base-call qualities are not available, and no considerably larger clone is one nucleotide away.

The chain is encoded by TRBV25-1 joined to TRBJ1-3; the D gene is not confidently resolved. Sequencing used CD4+ or CD8+ T cells sorted from blood, obtained in a trial of the OX40 agonist ivuxolimab. The source of this sequence is an adult with an advanced solid tumor such as melanoma, head and neck, liver or kidney cancer. Here is the DNA: TGTGCCAGCAGTGCCTCCTATGGCAAGGAGAACACCATATATTTT. Its coded protein is CASSASYGKENTIYF.